This T cell receptor beta chain came from a study of T cell responses to AZD1222 COVID-19 vaccine (dated by TCRdb to the early 2020s). For the wider study: TCR sequencing covered roughly 230 trial participants: about 210 given two doses of AZD1222 and 26 given two doses of MenACWY control vaccine. Enrollment into the trials was organized by age into subgroups of 18-55, 56-69 and 70-plus years, and those subgroups contained around 150, 28 and 57 TCR-sequenced participants, respectively. The investigation overall reported the following: The whole spike protein was spanned by vaccine-associated CD4 TCRs, and dominant responses were seen in regions 160-218 and 743-854. The 56-69-year group was small, and its depth increase did not reach significance, likely because of low power. Most participants were white British and females outnumbered males, and the authors suggested that clonal diversity may have been underestimated. Conclusions about previously exposed vaccinees are limited, since just six or seven AZD1222 recipients were seropositive for SARS-CoV-2 at baseline. Because no day 14 peak-response samples were available, repertoires were characterized only after the peak T cell response. Nearly half of unique spike-specific TCRs reportedly recognized epitopes outside regions mutated in the B.1.351 and B.1.1.7 variants. After two AZD1222 doses, both the breadth and the depth of spike-specific TCRs were significantly higher than at day 0 and than in MenACWY recipients.

CDR1 is given as SGHTS and CDR2 as YDEGEE, both from the germline V gene. V ends up 3 bases short and J 4 bases short, with an unmatched junction base count of 1. Reading from cysteine to phenylalanine, the CDR3 counts 12 amino acids. CDR3 DNA only is kept here, 36 bases in frame from base 1. Reading the label with the study, this specimen's time point is: about 28 days (+/-7) after the second vaccine dose. Because spike-specific TCR depth and breadth did not differ between the two schedules, AZD1222 recipients who got a second dose at roughly 4 weeks were pooled with those who got a second dose at roughly 12 weeks. Samples from vaccinated people were obtained from the UK trials COV001 and COV002, which included a single-blind randomized controlled phase 2/3 trial of AZD1222 (ChAdOx1 nCoV-19) in healthy adults. Trial participant PBMC samples were collected at day 0 and day 28 after the second dose for TCRbeta chain sequencing.

The CDR3 regions of human TCRbeta chains were analyzed by immunosequencing. The authors' analysis ran thus. TCRs in the repertoires were compared against a reference library of SARS-CoV-2-specific TCRs that had been generated with the MIRA antigen-specificity platform. Breadth meant the fraction of unique TCRs that were SARS-CoV-2-associated, whereas depth meant the fraction of total T cells that were SARS-CoV-2-associated. Using the MIRA data, every spike-specific TCR was mapped to the spike region that the TCR reacted to and assigned to either a CD4 or a CD8 class. Log10-transformed breadth and depth values were compared by one-way ANOVA with Sidak's multiple comparisons tests. TCRdb took over this immuneACCESS table, retaining in-frame rearrangements with V and J assigned. Such tables are incomplete; in checked studies, under half of the missing clones stem from an unresolved V gene, and the remainder is unexplained. D and trimming come from the DNA, and the V and J calls and clone size come from that table. Within this sample are 85,000 to 120,000 clones, with roughly 87% of them counted one time only. 7.5% to 9% of the sample goes to the ten largest clones.

As for this clone: It has no known antigen specificity. It has no much larger one-base neighbor in the sample; base qualities were not kept.

This TCR was recovered from an adult who received the AZD1222 COVID-19 vaccine. In this chain, TRBV5-8 is recombined with TRBJ2-7; the junction holds 7 bases that match TRBD1. The specimen was peripheral blood, collected 28 days after the second AZD1222 dose. The DNA reads as follows: TGTGCCAGCAGCTGGGACAGTTACGAGCAGTACTTC. It translates to CASSWDSYEQYF. Joined to the reference TRBV5-8 and TRBJ2-7 proteins, this CDR3 gives the full variable domain: EAGVTQSPTHLIKTRGQQATLRCSPISGHTSVYWYQQALGLGLQFLLWYDEGEERNRGNFPPRFSGRQFPNYSSELNVNALELEDSALYLCASSWDSYEQYFGPGTRLTVT.